This TCR beta chain originates from a study of blood T cell repertoires in COVID-19. Study at large: Samples taken during acute and convalescent COVID-19 were collected in the United States, Italy and Spain. PBMCs, B-cell-depleted T cells, or T cells provided the cDNA or gDNA that made up the material.

Original data processing: Using reference gene primer amplification, nucleated cell counts were estimated. This table comes from immunoSEQ multiplex PCR, and its TCRdb copy is limited to in-frame clones, with some not included. Clone size and the V and J calls come from that table; the DNA yielded D and trimming. The profile shows a few hundred thousand clones, more than 65% of them singletons. V was pared by 3 bases and J by 3 bases, with 12 bases between. Per germline, CDR1 KGHSH and CDR2 LQKENI. This CDR3 has 14 amino acids. This rearrangement joins TRBV18 to TRBJ2-7; no reliable D call. The receptor was isolated from a woman in her 40s who had recovered from COVID-19. Sequencing was done on a sample of peripheral blood. The CDR3 region is CASSPRRENYEQYF. The CDR3 region has the DNA TGTGCCAGCTCACCCCGGAGAGAAAACTACGAGCAGTACTTC.